Presented here are 26 T cell receptor beta chains from one specimen sequenced in a study of T cells in Graves' hyperthyroidism and ophthalmopathy. RNA transcripts yielded amplified TCR beta CDR3 regions. TCR CDR3 regions were first amplified by RT-PCR with HTBI primers. TCRdb reanalysed the multiplex PCR reads using MiXCR and keeps one entry per CDR3 protein. The sample records about 400,000 distinct CDR3 sequences, just under 15% being singletons. Sequenced sample: blood. The receptors come from a woman aged 25 to 39 with Graves' hyperthyroidism.

This clonotype has a count of ten or more. J is TRBJ2-7 and V is TRBV3-1; 10 bases are a match to TRBD1. The CDR3 spans 16 residues. In germline, CDR1 is LGHDT, CDR2 YNNKEL (reference sequence). Trimming took 3 bases from V and 3 from J; bases not matched to a gene: 8. The CDR3 DNA reads as TGTGCCAGCAGCCAGGTTGTGAGGACAGGGGGCTACGAGCAGTACTTC. Translated: CASSQVVRTGGYEQYF.

This clonotype was seen ten or more times. The chain links TRBV3-1 to TRBJ2-5; D ambiguous. The CDR3 loop spans 14 amino acids. Germline loops: CDR1 LGHDT, CDR2 YNNKEL (reference sequence). V was cut by 6 bases and J by 4 bases, with 15 bases left in between. The CDR3 loop is CASRRRAALETQYF. The CDR3 bases are TGTGCCAGCAGACGAAGGGCAGCCCTAGAGACCCAGTACTTC.

This clonotype was seen ten or more times. The chain uses TRBV5-1 and TRBJ2-1, with 11 bases fitting TRBD2. The CDR3 extends over 16 amino acids. V lost 0 bases, J lost 4 bases, and 3 bases stayed unmatched. In germline, CDR1 is SGHRS, CDR2 YFSETQ. CDR3 nucleotide sequence: TGCGCCAGCAGCTTGGGACTAGCGGGATGGTACAATGAGCAGTTCTTC. This encodes CASSLGLAGWYNEQFF.

This clonotype was counted ten times or more. The rearrangement links TRBV3-1 to TRBJ2-7; D is possibly TRBD1 (6 bases). V was clipped by 0 bases and J by 3 bases, with 15 bases between them. This CDR3 contains 16 residues. Germline CDR1 and CDR2: LGHDT and YNNKEL (reference sequence). The CDR3 nucleotides are TGTGCCAGCAGCCAAGAATTAGGGGGAAGAGGCTACGAGCAGTACTTC. The encoded protein is CASSQELGGRGYEQYF.

This clonotype was observed a handful of times. The rearrangement joins TRBV6-1 to TRBJ1-5; 8 bases are a match to TRBD1. The V gene end was trimmed by 6 bases and the J gene end by 5 bases; junction bases not matched to a gene: 18. CDR1 and CDR2 (germline): MNHNS, SASEGT. CDR3 length equals 18 residues. The CDR3 loop is CASRHGQGGRGGDQPQHF. The CDR3 bases are TGTGCCAGCAGACACGGACAGGGCGGGCGAGGGGGAGATCAGCCCCAGCATTTT.

This clonotype was detected only a few times. The chain combines TRBV6-1 with TRBJ1-1, with D perhaps matching TRBD1 (6 bases). The germline CDR1 and CDR2 sequences are MNHNS and SASEGT. V was cut by 6 bases and J by 3 bases, with 14 bases left in between. The CDR3 length is 14 residues. The CDR3 protein is CASRNQGIYTEAFF. Here the CDR3 DNA reads TGTGCCAGCAGAAACCAGGGGATATACACTGAAGCTTTCTTT.

A note on this clonotype: Since no conserved phenylalanine or tryptophan closes the CDR3, a read error is the likely cause. The rearrangement uses TRBV7-3 and TRBJ2-5; maybe TRBD1 (5 bases). This CDR3 has 13 residues. The germline V gene encodes CDR1 SGHTA and CDR2 FQGTGA. V was cut by 2 bases and J by 5 bases, with 9 bases left in between. The CDR3 DNA reads as TGTGCCAGCAGCTTACAGGGCGAGGAGACCCAGTACCTC. Translating it yields CASSLQGEETQYL.

This clonotype was found a few times. The chain recombines TRBV4-1 with TRBJ2-5; TRBD1 matches 11 bases. The CDR3 loop spans 16 amino acids. V trimming: 2 bases; J trimming: 4 bases; junction bases outside the gene matches: 6. Germline V lookup: CDR1 MGHRA, CDR2 YSYEKL. This CDR3 is CASSQFSGTGGETQYF. In nucleotides, the CDR3 is TGCGCCAGCAGCCAATTCTCCGGGACAGGGGGAGAGACCCAGTACTTC.

This clonotype was detected many times. V is TRBV20-1 and J is TRBJ2-1; D possibly corresponds to TRBD2 (6 bases). Trimming removed 3 bases at V and 4 bases at J, with 7 bases between. Germline CDR1 and CDR2: DFQATT and SNEGSKA (reference sequence). The CDR3 contains 12 residues. CDR3 sequence: CSASREYNEQFF. CDR3 in DNA: TGCAGTGCTAGCCGGGAGTACAATGAGCAGTTCTTC.

This clonotype was detected ten times or more. The chain carries TRBV6-1 and TRBJ2-1; TRBD1 might be the D (5 bases). The CDR3 extends over 12 amino acids. V lost 4 bases, J lost 9 bases, and 10 bases lay in between. Looked up from germline, CDR1 is MNHNS and CDR2 is SASEGT. CDR3 nucleotide sequence: TGTGCCAGCAGTGCCCAGGGTGGTGAGCAGTTCTTC. Translation gives CASSAQGGEQFF.

J is TRBJ2-3 and V is TRBV24-1; 10 nucleotides match TRBD1. The CDR3 covers 19 residues. J lost 3 bases, V lost 1 base, and 12 bases had no gene match. Germline CDR1 reads KGHDR; CDR2 reads SFDVKD. The CDR3 is CATSDFWTGGAGATDTQYF. DNA of the CDR3: TGTGCCACCAGTGATTTTTGGACAGGGGGAGCGGGAGCAACAGATACGCAGTATTTT.

This clonotype was counted only a few times. The chain is built from TRBV7-3 and TRBJ2-1; 7 nucleotides align to TRBD1. The CDR3 runs 15 residues. In germline, CDR1 is SGHTA, CDR2 FQGTGA. J was trimmed by 4 bases and V by 4 bases; bases with no gene match: 7. CDR3 sequence: CASSSAGTAYNEQFF. The DNA for the CDR3 is TGTGCCAGCAGCTCCGCCGGGACAGCTTACAATGAGCAGTTCTTC.

This clonotype has a count of ten or more. CDR3 protein: CASSVSRSTNEKLFF. The CDR3 DNA follows: TGTGCCAGCAGTGTATCTAGGAGCACTAATGAAAAACTGTTTTTT. V gene TRBV28 combines with J gene TRBJ1-4; D is uncertain. This CDR3 spans 15 amino acids. The germline gives CDR1 MDHEN, CDR2 SYDVKM. V was clipped by 5 bases and J by 2 bases, with 12 bases between them.

In this sample, this clonotype turned up many times. The chain recombines TRBV20-1 with TRBJ2-7; 8 bases map to TRBD2. The CDR3 runs to 13 residues. Germline loops: CDR1 DFQATT, CDR2 SNEGSKA (reference sequence). The junction had 2 bases not matched to a gene; V was cut back by 4 bases and J by 0 bases. CDR3: CSAMSGSSYEQYF. The CDR3 DNA is TGCAGTGCTATGAGCGGGAGCTCCTACGAGCAGTACTTC.

This clonotype came up many times. J is TRBJ2-1 and V is TRBV5-1; D remains ambiguous. Germline CDR1 is SGHRS and CDR2 is YFSETQ. This CDR3 comprises 15 residues. V was pared by 1 base and J by 4 bases, with 12 bases between. CDR3 sequence reads: CASSLSSASYNEQFF. CDR3 DNA: TGCGCCAGCAGCTTGTCAAGTGCGTCGTACAATGAGCAGTTCTTC.

The CDR3 here is CASSSSGGGNSYEQYF. CDR3 in DNA: TGTGCCAGCAGTTCCTCCGGCGGAGGGAACTCCTACGAGCAGTACTTC. The V call is TRBV12-3 or TRBV12-4, the J call TRBJ2-7; possibly TRBD2 for D (6 bases). The CDR3 spans 16 residues. V was shortened by 4 bases and J by 0 bases, with 16 bases between the two germline ends.

This clonotype was picked up many times. In nucleotides, the CDR3 is TGTGCCATCAGCGGGACTAGCGGAGGGGAGACCCAGTACTTC. Its protein product is CAISGTSGGETQYF. This rearrangement joins TRBV10-3 to TRBJ2-5; 11 bases are shared with TRBD2. The germline V gene has CDR1 ENHRY and CDR2 SYGVKD. With V trimmed by 6 bases and J by 5 bases, 5 bases remained unmatched. The CDR3 consists of 14 residues.

This clonotype was detected ten times or more. The chain recombines TRBV12-3 or TRBV12-4 with TRBJ2-1; 9 nucleotides match TRBD1. The CDR3 loop spans 16 amino acids. V was clipped by 4 bases and J by 1 base; unmatched bases: 5. CDR3 residues: CASSSRDRASYNEQFF. In nucleotides, the CDR3 is TGTGCCAGCAGTTCCCGGGACAGGGCTTCCTACAATGAGCAGTTCTTC.

This clonotype has only one observation. The rearrangement joins TRBV13 to TRBJ2-1, with a possible D match to TRBD1 (6 bases). In germline, CDR1 is PRHDT, CDR2 FYEKMQ (reference sequence). The CDR3 is 15 residues long. V was trimmed by 1 base and J by 9 bases, leaving 16 bases between them. CDR3 coding DNA: TGTGCCAGCAGCTTAGTCGCGGAGTCGACAGGTGAGCAGTTCTTC. It yields the protein CASSLVAESTGEQFF.

The J gene is TRBJ2-3, the V gene TRBV19; the match to TRBD2 covers 7 bases. Trimming at V came to 3 bases and at J to 3 bases, leaving 3 bases not matched to a gene. Germline V CDR1 and CDR2: LNHDA, SQIVND (reference sequence). CDR3 length: 14 amino acids. CDR3 amino acids: CASSMSGITDTQYF. CDR3 DNA sequence: TGTGCCAGTAGTATGAGCGGGATAACAGATACGCAGTATTTT.

This clonotype was found many times. The chain links TRBV20-1 to TRBJ2-3; 7 bases match TRBD2. This CDR3 is built from 15 residues. Trimming removed 3 bases from V and 3 bases from J; junction bases left unmatched: 9. Germline CDR1 DFQATT, CDR2 SNEGSKA (reference sequence). As DNA, the CDR3 is TGCAGTGCTAGTCTTGGCGGGAGTGCAACAGATACGCAGTATTTT. It specifies CSASLGGSATDTQYF.

The genes are TRBV24-1 and TRBJ2-1; 7 positions agree with TRBD1. Germline loops: CDR1 KGHDR, CDR2 SFDVKD. V lost 3 bases and J lost 7; bases outside the gene matches: 8. The CDR3 covers 15 residues. The CDR3 DNA reads as TGTGCCACCAGTGATGAGACAGGGTTGCAGAATGAGCAGTTCTTC. It specifies CATSDETGLQNEQFF.

This clonotype occurred many times. The chain joins TRBV27 to TRBJ2-1; D gene uncertain. Trimming shortened V by 6 bases and J by 1 base, and 7 bases separated the two germline ends. Germline CDR1 reads MNHEY; CDR2 reads SMNVEV (reference sequence). The CDR3 is made up of 13 amino acids. This CDR3 is CASRRSSYNEQFF. The CDR3 nucleotides are TGTGCCAGCAGGCGCTCTTCCTACAATGAGCAGTTCTTC.

This clonotype was observed a few times. This chain links TRBV20-1 with TRBJ2-7, with D possibly TRBD1 on 6 matching bases. The length of the CDR3 is 14 residues. Germline V gene sequence: CDR1 DFQATT, CDR2 SNEGSKA (reference sequence). Trimming removed 3 bases at V and 0 bases at J, with 12 bases between. The CDR3, as DNA: TGCAGTGCTAGGTCCCGGGACAACTCCTACGAGCAGTACTTC. It encodes CSARSRDNSYEQYF.

This clonotype was seen repeatedly, ten times or more. The chain couples TRBV28 to TRBJ2-7, with D tentatively TRBD1 (5 bases). Germline assignment: CDR1 MDHEN and CDR2 SYDVKM. The V end lost 3 bases, the J end lost 7 bases, and 10 bases lay between the germline ends. The CDR3 sequence is 12 residues long. The CDR3 loop reads CASSFQGKEQYF. The CDR3 DNA follows: TGTGCCAGCAGTTTCCAGGGAAAGGAGCAGTACTTC.

This clonotype has just a few counts. The chain joins TRBV5-1 to TRBJ1-1; TRBD1 aligns across 9 bases. This CDR3 has 13 amino acids. J was trimmed by 13 bases and V by 3 bases; bases with no gene match: 10. From germline, CDR1 is SGHRS and CDR2 YFSETQ. CDR3 sequence reads: CASSWDREGGGFF. The CDR3 DNA reads as TGCGCCAGCAGCTGGGACAGGGAAGGTGGTGGTTTCTTT.